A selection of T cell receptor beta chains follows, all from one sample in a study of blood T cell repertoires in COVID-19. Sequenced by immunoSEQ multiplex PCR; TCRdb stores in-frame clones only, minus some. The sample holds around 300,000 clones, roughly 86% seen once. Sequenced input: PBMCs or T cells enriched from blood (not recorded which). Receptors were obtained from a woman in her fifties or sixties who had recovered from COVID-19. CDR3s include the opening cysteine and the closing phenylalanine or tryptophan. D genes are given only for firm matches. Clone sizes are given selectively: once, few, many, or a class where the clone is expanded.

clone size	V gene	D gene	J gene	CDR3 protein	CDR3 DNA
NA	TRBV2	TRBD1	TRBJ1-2	CASSETGRGYGYTF	TGTGCCAGCAGTGAGACAGGGCGAGGGTATGGCTACACCTTC
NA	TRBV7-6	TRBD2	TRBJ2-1	CASSLIAGAIYNEQFF	TGTGCCAGCAGCCTTATAGCGGGAGCTATCTACAATGAGCAGTTCTTC
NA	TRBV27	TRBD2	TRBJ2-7	CASRPFSGYYEQYF	TGTGCCAGCAGACCCTTTAGCGGGTACTACGAGCAGTACTTC
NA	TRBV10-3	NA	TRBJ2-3	CAISELTPGADTQYF	TGTGCCATCAGTGAGCTAACCCCGGGGGCAGATACGCAGTATTTT
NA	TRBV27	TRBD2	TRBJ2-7	CASSLSGSGVMEQYF	TGTGCCAGCAGTTTATCAGGCAGCGGGGTCATGGAGCAGTACTTC
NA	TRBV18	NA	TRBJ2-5	CASSPCLFVPCGKGETQYF	TGTGCCAGCTCACCATGTCTATTCGTTCCTTGTGGCAAGGGGGAGACCCAGTACTTC
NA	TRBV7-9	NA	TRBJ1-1	CASSLERQNTEAFF	TGTGCCAGCAGCTTAGAGAGACAGAACACTGAAGCTTTCTTT
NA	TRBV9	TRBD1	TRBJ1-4	CASSESRGNEKLFF	TGTGCCAGCAGCGAGTCCAGGGGGAATGAAAAACTGTTTTTT
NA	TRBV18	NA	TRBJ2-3	CASSPGQGGSTDTQYF	TGTGCCAGCTCACCAGGCCAGGGGGGAAGCACAGATACGCAGTATTTT
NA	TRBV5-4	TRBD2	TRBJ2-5	CASRRGSYQETQYF	TGTGCCAGCAGGCGGGGGTCGTACCAAGAGACCCAGTACTTC
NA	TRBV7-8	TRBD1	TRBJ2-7	CASSLGGTGSSYEQYF	TGTGCCAGCAGCTTAGGCGGGACAGGGAGCTCCTACGAGCAGTACTTC
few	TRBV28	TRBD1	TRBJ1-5	CASGGGGGNQPQHF	TGTGCCAGCGGAGGGGGCGGTGGCAATCAGCCCCAGCATTTT
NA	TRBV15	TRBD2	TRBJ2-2	CATSRTTGLAGGRPGELFF	TGTGCCACCAGCAGAACAACGGGACTAGCGGGGGGGCGCCCCGGGGAGCTGTTTTTT
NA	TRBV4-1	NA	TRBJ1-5	CASSQGPGGSNQPQHF	TGCGCCAGCAGCCAAGGTCCGGGGGGGAGCAATCAGCCCCAGCATTTT
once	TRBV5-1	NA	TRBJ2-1	CASSSTPSDEQFF	TGCGCCAGCAGCTCGACTCCGTCTGATGAGCAGTTCTTC
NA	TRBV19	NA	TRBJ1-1	CASSVYGVNTEAFF	TGTGCCAGTAGTGTCTACGGGGTGAACACTGAAGCTTTCTTT
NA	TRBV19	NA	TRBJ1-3	CASTLSRGPSGNTIYF	TGTGCCAGTACGCTCTCACGGGGTCCCTCTGGAAACACCATATATTTT
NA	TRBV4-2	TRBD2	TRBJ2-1	CASSQESRIAGGRNNEQFF	TGTGCCAGCAGCCAAGAGAGCAGGATAGCGGGGGGCCGAAACAATGAGCAGTTCTTC
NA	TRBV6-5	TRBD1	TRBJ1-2	CAIGQGPYGYTF	TGTGCCATCGGACAGGGGCCCTATGGCTACACCTTC
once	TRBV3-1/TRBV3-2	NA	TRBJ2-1	CASSLYNEQFF	TGTGCCAGCAGCCTATACAATGAGCAGTTCTTC
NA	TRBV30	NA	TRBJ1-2	CAWSSEGLIKNYGYTF	TGTGCCTGGAGTTCGGAGGGCCTCATCAAAAACTATGGCTACACCTTC
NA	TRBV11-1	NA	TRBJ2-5	CASSLGADGGETQYF	TGTGCCAGCAGCTTAGGGGCGGACGGGGGAGAGACCCAGTACTTC
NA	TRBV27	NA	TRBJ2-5	CASRSPGVQETQYF	TGTGCCAGCAGGTCACCAGGGGTCCAAGAGACCCAGTACTTC
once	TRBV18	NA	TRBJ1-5	CASSPIGRTTNQPQHF	TGTGCCAGCTCACCAATTGGCAGAACAACCAATCAGCCCCAGCATTTT
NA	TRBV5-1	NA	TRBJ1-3	CASSLFSLPENTIYF	TGCGCCAGCAGCTTGTTCTCCTTACCGGAGAACACCATATATTTT
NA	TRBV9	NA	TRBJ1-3	CASSVDNPGSGNTIYF	TGTGCCAGCAGCGTAGATAACCCGGGCTCTGGAAACACCATATATTTT
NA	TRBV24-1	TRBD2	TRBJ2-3	CATSDFASGRDTDTQYF	TGTGCCACCAGTGATTTCGCTAGCGGGAGGGACACAGATACGCAGTATTTT
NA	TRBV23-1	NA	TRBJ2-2	CASSQKGKAGELFF	TGCGCCAGCAGTCAGAAGGGGAAGGCCGGGGAGCTGTTTTTT
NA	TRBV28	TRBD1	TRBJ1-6	CASRQGFSYNSPLHF	TGTGCCAGCCGACAGGGGTTTTCCTATAATTCACCCCTCCACTTT
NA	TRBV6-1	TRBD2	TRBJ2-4	CASSGSGSGKTKNIQYF	TGTGCCAGCAGTGGTAGCGGGAGCGGTAAAACCAAAAACATTCAGTACTTC
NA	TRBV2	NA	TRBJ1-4	CASSVYRERKLFF	TGTGCCAGCAGTGTGTACAGGGAGCGAAAACTGTTTTTT
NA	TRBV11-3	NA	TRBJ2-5	CASSRDTQETQYF	TGTGCCAGCAGCCGTGACACCCAAGAGACCCAGTACTTC
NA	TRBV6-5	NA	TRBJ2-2	CASIVGDSTGELFF	TGTGCCAGCATCGTGGGAGATTCGACCGGGGAGCTGTTTTTT
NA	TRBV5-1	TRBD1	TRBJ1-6	CASSLVGTGGEPLHF	TGCGCCAGCAGCTTGGTGGGGACAGGGGGAGAACCCCTCCACTTT
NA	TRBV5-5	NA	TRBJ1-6	CASSPLPIGPNSPLHF	TGTGCCAGCAGCCCACTACCGATTGGCCCCAATTCACCCCTCCACTTT
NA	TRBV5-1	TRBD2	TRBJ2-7	CASSRTSGSYEQYF	TGCGCCAGCAGCCGGACTAGCGGGAGCTACGAGCAGTACTTC
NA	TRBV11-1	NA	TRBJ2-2	CASSLGGGAGELFF	TGTGCCAGCAGCTTAGGAGGGGGGGCCGGGGAGCTGTTTTTT
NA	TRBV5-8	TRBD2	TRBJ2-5	CASSRGLARGDETQYF	TGTGCCAGCAGCCGGGGACTAGCCAGGGGGGACGAGACCCAGTACTTC
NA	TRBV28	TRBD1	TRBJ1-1	CASSPHRDRVTEAFF	TGTGCCAGCAGTCCACACCGGGACAGGGTCACTGAAGCTTTCTTT
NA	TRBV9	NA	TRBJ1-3	CASSVTPYSGNTIYF	TGTGCCAGCAGCGTAACACCGTACTCTGGAAACACCATATATTTT
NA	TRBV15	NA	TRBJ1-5	CATGADSNQPQHF	TGTGCCACCGGGGCGGATAGCAATCAGCCCCAGCATTTT
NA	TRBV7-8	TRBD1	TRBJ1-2	CASSLRDRELWNGYTF	TGTGCCAGCAGCCTACGGGACAGGGAGTTATGGAATGGCTACACCTTC
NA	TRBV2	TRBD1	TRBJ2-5	CASSDWTGLQETQYF	TGTGCCAGCAGTGACTGGACAGGACTCCAAGAGACCCAGTACTTC
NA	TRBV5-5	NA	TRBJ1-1	CASSLVGNSNTEAFF	TGTGCCAGCAGCTTGGTCGGGAACTCGAACACTGAAGCTTTCTTT
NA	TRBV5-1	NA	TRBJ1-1	CASSLATGGNTEAFF	TGCGCCAGCAGCTTGGCCACGGGAGGGAACACTGAAGCTTTCTTT
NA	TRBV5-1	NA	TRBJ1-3	CASSPGTSGNTIYF	TGCGCCAGCAGCCCTGGGACAAGTGGAAACACCATATATTTT
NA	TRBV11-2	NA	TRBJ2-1	CASSLRQPGSYNEQFF	TGTGCCAGCAGCTTGCGACAACCGGGATCCTACAATGAGCAGTTCTTC
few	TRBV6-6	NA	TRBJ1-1	CASSYELNTEAFF	TGTGCCAGCAGTTACGAGTTGAACACTGAAGCTTTCTTT
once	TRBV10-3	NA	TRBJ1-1	CAINEGRDTEAFF	TGTGCCATCAACGAGGGTCGGGACACTGAAGCTTTCTTT
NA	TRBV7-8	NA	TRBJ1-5	CASSLEENQPQHF	TGTGCCAGCAGCTTGGAGGAGAATCAGCCCCAGCATTTT
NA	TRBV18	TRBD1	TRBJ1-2	CASSPLGQTAGYTF	TGTGCCAGCTCACCCCTGGGACAGACAGCGGGCTACACCTTC
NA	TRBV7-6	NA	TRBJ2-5	CASGRGLGETQYF	TGTGCCAGCGGTCGGGGGTTGGGGGAGACCCAGTACTTC
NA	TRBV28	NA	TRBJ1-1	CASRVQTGIVGEAFF	TGTGCCAGCAGGGTACAAACAGGGATAGTGGGTGAAGCTTTCTTT